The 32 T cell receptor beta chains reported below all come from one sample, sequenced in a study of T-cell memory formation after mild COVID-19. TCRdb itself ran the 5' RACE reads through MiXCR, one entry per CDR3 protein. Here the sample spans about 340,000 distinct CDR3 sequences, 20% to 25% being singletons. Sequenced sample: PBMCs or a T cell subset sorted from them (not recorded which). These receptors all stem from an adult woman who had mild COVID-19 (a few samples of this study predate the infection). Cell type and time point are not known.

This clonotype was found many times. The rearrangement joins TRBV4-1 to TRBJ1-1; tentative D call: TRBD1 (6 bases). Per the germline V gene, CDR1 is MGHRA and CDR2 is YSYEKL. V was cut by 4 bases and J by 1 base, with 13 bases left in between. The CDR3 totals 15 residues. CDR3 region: CASSPRGAGNTEAFF. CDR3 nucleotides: TGCGCCAGCAGCCCACGGGGGGCCGGGAACACTGAAGCTTTCTTT.

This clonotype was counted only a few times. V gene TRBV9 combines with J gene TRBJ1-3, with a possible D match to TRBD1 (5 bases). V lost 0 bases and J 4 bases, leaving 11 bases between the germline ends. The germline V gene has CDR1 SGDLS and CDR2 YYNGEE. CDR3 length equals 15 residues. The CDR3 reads CASSVEGPPGNTIYF. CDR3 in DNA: TGTGCCAGCAGCGTAGAGGGACCTCCAGGAAACACCATATATTTT.

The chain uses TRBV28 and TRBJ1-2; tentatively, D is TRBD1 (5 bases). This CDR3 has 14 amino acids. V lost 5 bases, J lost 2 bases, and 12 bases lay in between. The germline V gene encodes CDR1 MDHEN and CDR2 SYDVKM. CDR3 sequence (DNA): TGTGCCAGCAGTCCATCGACAGAAAACTATGGCTACACCTTC. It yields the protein CASSPSTENYGYTF.

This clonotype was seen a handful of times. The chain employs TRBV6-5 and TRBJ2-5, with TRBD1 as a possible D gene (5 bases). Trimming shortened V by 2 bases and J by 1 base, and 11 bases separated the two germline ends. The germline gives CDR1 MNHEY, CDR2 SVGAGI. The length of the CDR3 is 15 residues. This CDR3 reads CASSYGADLQETQYF. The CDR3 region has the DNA TGTGCCAGCAGTTACGGGGCGGATCTCCAAGAGACCCAGTACTTC.

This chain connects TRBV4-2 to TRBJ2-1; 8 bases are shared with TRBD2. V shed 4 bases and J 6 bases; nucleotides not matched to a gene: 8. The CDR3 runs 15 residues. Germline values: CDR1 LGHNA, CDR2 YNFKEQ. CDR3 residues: CASSPRVAGSNEQFF. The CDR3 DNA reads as TGTGCCAGCAGCCCCCGAGTAGCGGGGAGCAATGAGCAGTTCTTC.

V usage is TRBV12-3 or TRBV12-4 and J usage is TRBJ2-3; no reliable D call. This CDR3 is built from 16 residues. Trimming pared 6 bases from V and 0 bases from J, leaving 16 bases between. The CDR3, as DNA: TGTGCCAGCAGACGCCGACTTCTACTAAGCACAGATACGCAGTATTTT. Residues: CASRRRLLLSTDTQYF.

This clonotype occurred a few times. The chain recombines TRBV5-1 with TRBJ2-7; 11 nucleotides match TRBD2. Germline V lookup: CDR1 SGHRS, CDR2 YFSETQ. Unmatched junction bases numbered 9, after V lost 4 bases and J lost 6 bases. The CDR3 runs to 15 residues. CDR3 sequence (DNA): TGCGCCAGCAGCGGTTGGAAAGGACTAGCGGGCGAGCAGTACTTC. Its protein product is CASSGWKGLAGEQYF.

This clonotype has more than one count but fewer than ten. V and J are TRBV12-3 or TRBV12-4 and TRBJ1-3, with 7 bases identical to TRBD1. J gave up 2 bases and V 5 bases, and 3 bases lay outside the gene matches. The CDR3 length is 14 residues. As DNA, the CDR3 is TGTGCCAGCAGTACGGACAGGACTGGAAACACCATATATTTT. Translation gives CASSTDRTGNTIYF.

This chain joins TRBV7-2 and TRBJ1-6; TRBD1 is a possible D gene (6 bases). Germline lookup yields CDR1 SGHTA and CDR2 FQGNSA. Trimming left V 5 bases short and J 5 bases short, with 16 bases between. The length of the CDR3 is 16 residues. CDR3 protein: CASSPFQGLHNSPLHF. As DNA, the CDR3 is TGTGCCAGCAGCCCTTTTCAGGGGTTACATAATTCACCCCTCCACTTT.

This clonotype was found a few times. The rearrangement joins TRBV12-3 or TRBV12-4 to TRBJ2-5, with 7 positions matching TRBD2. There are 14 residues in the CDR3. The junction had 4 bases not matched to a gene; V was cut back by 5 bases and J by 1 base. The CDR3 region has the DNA TGTGCCAGCAGTCCCCTAGCGGCCCAAGAGACCCAGTACTTC. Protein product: CASSPLAAQETQYF.

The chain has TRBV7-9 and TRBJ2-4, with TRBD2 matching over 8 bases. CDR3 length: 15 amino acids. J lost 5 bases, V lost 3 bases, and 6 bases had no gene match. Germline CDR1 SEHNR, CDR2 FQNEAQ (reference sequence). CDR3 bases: TGTGCCAGCAGCTTTCCGAGCGGGAGTCAAAACATTCAGTACTTC. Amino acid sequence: CASSFPSGSQNIQYF.

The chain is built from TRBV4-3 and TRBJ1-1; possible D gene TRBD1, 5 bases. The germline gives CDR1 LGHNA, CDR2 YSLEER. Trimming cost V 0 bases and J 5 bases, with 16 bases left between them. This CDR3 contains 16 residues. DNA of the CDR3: TGCGCCAGCAGCCAAGACGCCTGGGGGATCAGAACTGAAGCTTTCTTT. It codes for CASSQDAWGIRTEAFF.

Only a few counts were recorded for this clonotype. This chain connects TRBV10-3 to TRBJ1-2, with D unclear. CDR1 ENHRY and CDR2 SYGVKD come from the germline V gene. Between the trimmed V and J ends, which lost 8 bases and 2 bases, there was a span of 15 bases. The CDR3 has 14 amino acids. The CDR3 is CAIATEGSNYGYTF. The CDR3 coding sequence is TGTGCCATCGCGACCGAAGGTTCGAACTATGGCTACACCTTC.

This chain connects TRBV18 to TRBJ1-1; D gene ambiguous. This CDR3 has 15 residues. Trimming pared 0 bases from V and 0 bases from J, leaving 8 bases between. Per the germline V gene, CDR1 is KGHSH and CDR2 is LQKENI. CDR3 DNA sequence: TGTGCCAGCTCACCACCTGACACTATGAACACTGAAGCTTTCTTT. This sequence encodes CASSPPDTMNTEAFF.

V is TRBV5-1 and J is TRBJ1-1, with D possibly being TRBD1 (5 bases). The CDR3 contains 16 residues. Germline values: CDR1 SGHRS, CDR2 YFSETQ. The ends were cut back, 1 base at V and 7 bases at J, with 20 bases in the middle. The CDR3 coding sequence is TGCGCCAGCAGCTTGAGGCCTCCGCCAAAGGGGCTTGAAGCTTTCTTT. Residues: CASSLRPPPKGLEAFF. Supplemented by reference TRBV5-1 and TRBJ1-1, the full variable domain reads KAGVTQTPRYLIKTRGQQVTLSCSPISGHRSVSWYQQTPGQGLQFLFEYFSETQRNKGNFPGRFSGRQFSNSRSEMNVSTLELGDSALYLCASSLRPPPKGLEAFFGQGTRLTVV.

This CDR3 is CSAGTVSSYNSPLHF. The CDR3 bases are TGCAGTGCTGGGACAGTGAGCTCCTATAATTCACCCCTCCACTTT. The chain couples TRBV20-1 to TRBJ1-6; 7 bases align to TRBD1. Unmatched junction bases numbered 4, after V lost 5 bases and J lost 0 bases. The CDR3 contains 15 residues. Germline lookup yields CDR1 DFQATT and CDR2 SNEGSKA (reference sequence).

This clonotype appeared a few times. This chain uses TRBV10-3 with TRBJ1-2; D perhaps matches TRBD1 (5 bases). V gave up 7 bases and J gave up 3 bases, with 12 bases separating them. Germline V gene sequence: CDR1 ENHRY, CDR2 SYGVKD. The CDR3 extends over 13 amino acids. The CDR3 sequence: CAINGGGDYGYTF. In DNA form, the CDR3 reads TGTGCCATCAATGGGGGAGGGGACTATGGCTACACCTTC.

CDR3 DNA: TGTGCCAGCAGTACCGGGACAGTTTTTTGGGAGGCTTTCTTT. It codes for CASSTGTVFWEAFF. The genes are TRBV7-8 and TRBJ1-1; TRBD1 matches at 7 bases. V shed 6 bases and J 11 bases; nucleotides not matched to a gene: 15. The germline CDR1 and CDR2 sequences are SGHVS and FQNEAQ. The CDR3 runs to 14 residues.

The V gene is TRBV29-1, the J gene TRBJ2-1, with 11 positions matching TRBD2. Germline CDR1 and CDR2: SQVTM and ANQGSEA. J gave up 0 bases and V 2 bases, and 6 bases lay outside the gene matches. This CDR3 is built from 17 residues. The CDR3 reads CSVESETSGDSYNEQFF. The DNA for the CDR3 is TGCAGCGTTGAATCAGAGACTAGCGGGGACTCCTACAATGAGCAGTTCTTC.

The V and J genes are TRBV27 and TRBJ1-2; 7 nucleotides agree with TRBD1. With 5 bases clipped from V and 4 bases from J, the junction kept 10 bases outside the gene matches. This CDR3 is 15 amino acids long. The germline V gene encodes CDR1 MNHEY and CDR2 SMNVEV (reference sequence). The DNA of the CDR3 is TGTGCCAGCAGTCCCAAGGGACAGTACATCTATGGCTACACCTTC. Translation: CASSPKGQYIYGYTF.

The CDR3 spells CASSARRNSMNTEAFF. Written as DNA, the CDR3 is TGTGCCAGCAGCGCCCGACGGAATTCTATGAACACTGAAGCTTTCTTT. The V gene is TRBV9, the J gene TRBJ1-1; D not resolved. The V end lost 3 bases, the J end lost 0 bases, and 15 bases lay between the germline ends. This CDR3 is 16 amino acids long. Per germline, CDR1 SGDLS and CDR2 YYNGEE.

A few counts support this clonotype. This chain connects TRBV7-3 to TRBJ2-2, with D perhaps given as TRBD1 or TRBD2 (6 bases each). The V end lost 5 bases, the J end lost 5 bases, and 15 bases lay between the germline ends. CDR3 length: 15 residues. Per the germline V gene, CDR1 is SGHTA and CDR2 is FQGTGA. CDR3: CASSPMRGQTGELFF. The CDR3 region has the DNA TGTGCCAGCAGCCCCATGCGGGGACAAACCGGGGAGCTGTTTTTT.

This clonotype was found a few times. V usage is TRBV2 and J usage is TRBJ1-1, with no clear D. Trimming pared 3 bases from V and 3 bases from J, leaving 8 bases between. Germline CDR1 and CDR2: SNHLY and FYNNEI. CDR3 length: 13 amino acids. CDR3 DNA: TGTGCCAGCAGTGAGAGGAGGTACACTGAAGCTTTCTTT. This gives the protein CASSERRYTEAFF.

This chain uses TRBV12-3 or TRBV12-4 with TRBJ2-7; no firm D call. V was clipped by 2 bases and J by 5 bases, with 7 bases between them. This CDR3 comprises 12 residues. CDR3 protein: CASSLWPHEQYF. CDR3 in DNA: TGTGCCAGCAGTTTATGGCCACACGAGCAGTACTTC.

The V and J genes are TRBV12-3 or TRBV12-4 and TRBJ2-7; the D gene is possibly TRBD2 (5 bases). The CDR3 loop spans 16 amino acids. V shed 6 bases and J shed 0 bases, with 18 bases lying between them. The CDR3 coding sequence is TGTGCCAGCAGCCCCCAGTCGGAGGTCCACTCCTACGAGCAGTACTTC. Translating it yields CASSPQSEVHSYEQYF.

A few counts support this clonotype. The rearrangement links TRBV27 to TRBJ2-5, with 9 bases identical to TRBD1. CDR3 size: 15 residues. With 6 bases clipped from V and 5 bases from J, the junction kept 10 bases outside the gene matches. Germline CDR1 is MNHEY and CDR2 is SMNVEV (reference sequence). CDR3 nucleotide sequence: TGTGCCAGCAGGCAGGACAGGGGAAAAGTGGAGACCCAGTACTTC. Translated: CASRQDRGKVETQYF.

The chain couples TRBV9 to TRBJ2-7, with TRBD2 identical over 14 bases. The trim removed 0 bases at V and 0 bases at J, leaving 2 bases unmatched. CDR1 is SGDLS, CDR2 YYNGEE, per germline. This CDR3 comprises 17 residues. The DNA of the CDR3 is TGTGCCAGCAGCGTAGGGACTAGCGGGAGGAGCTCCTACGAGCAGTACTTC. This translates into CASSVGTSGRSSYEQYF.

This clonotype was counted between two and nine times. The CDR3 region is CASSIMLGTSGKETQYF. The DNA for the CDR3 is TGTGCCAGCAGTATCATGCTAGGAACTAGCGGGAAAGAGACCCAGTACTTC. This rearrangement joins TRBV12-3 or TRBV12-4 to TRBJ2-5; 10 bases map to TRBD2. J gave up 3 bases and V 5 bases, and 12 bases lay outside the gene matches. This CDR3 has 17 amino acids.

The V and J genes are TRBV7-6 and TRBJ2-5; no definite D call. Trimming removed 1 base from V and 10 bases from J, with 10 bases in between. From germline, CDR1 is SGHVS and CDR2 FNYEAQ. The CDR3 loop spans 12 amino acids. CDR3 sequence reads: CASSLVGTIQYF. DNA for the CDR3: TGTGCCAGCAGCTTAGTCGGCACTATCCAGTACTTC. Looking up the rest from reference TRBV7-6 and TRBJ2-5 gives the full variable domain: GAGVSQSPRYKVTKRGQDVALRCDPISGHVSLYWYRQALGQGPEFLTYFNYEAQQDKSGLPNDRFSAERPEGSISTLTIQRTEQRDSAMYRCASSLVGTIQYFGPGTRLLVL.

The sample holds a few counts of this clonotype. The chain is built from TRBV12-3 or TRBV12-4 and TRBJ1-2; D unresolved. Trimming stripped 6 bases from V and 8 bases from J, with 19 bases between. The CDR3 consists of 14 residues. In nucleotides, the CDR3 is TGTGCCAGCAGACCTGACCGGGTTAGCAGAGGCTACACCTTC. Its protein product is CASRPDRVSRGYTF.

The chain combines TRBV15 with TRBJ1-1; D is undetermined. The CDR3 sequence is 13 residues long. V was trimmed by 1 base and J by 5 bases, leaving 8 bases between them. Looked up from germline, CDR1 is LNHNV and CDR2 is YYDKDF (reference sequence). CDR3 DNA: TGTGCCACCAGCAGAGTAGTGGGAACTGAAGCTTTCTTT. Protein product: CATSRVVGTEAFF.

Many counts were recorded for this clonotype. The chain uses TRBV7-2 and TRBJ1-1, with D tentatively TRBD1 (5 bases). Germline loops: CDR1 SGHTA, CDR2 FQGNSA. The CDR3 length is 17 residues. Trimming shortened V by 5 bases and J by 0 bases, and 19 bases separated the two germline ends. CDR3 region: CASSLRGRRGMNTEAFF. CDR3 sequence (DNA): TGTGCCAGCAGCCTAAGAGGGCGGCGGGGGATGAACACTGAAGCTTTCTTT. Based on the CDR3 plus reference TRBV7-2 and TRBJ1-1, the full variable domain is GAGVSQSPSNKVTEKGKDVELRCDPISGHTALYWYRQSLGQGLEFLIYFQGNSAPDKSGLPSDRFSAERTGGSVSTLTIQRTQQEDSAVYLCASSLRGRRGMNTEAFFGQGTRLTVV.